This is a list of T cell receptor beta chains from one sample in a study of identical twins. MiXCR was run by TCRdb on the 5' RACE reads, yielding one entry per CDR3 protein. This sample has 1.5 million to 2 million distinct CDR3 sequences, with roughly a third found just once. Sequences were obtained from cord blood. The source is a newborn girl in good health. Each CDR3 is given with its conserved first and last residue. The D gene is left open where the match is weak. The listing skips clone size in some rows; elsewhere it reads once, few, many or a size class.

>TRBJ2-3|-|TRBV10-3|few
CAISEPGGTPQYF
TGTGCCATCAGTGAACCGGGGGGCACTCCGCAGTATTTT
>TRBJ2-1|TRBD2|TRBV27|-
CASSPFLSGEQFF
TGTGCCAGCAGTCCCTTTCTTAGCGGGGAGCAGTTCTTC
>TRBJ2-3|TRBD2|TRBV4-1|few
CASSPLGLARTDTQYF
TGCGCCAGCAGCCCCCTTGGACTAGCACGCACAGATACGCAGTATTTT
>TRBJ2-7|-|TRBV28|-
CASSLGGKFGEQYF
TGTGCCAGCAGTTTGGGGGGAAAGTTCGGCGAGCAGTACTTC
>TRBJ2-1|TRBD2|TRBV11-2|-
CASPPRGGFF
TGTGCCAGCCCCCCCCGCGGGGGGTTCTTC
>TRBJ2-3|TRBD1|TRBV6-5|-
CASSFLGGYGVDTQYF
TGTGCCAGCAGTTTCCTAGGGGGCTACGGTGTAGATACGCAGTATTTT
>TRBJ2-5|TRBD2|TRBV7-9|-
CASSLVGGRGGETQYF
TGTGCCAGCAGCTTAGTGGGCGGGAGAGGTGGTGAGACCCAGTACTTC
>TRBJ2-7|TRBD1|TRBV12-3/TRBV12-4|-
CASSPQMWDRWAYEQYF
TGTGCCAGCAGTCCGCAAATGTGGGACAGGTGGGCCTACGAGCAGTACTTC
>TRBJ2-3|-|TRBV7-2|few
CASRRGRFSSTDTQYF
TGTGCCAGCAGACGCGGCCGCTTTTCTAGCACAGATACGCAGTATTTT
>TRBJ1-2|-|TRBV6-6|many
CATSTGTNYGYTF
TGTGCCACCTCTACCGGGACAAATTATGGCTACACCTTC
>TRBJ1-1|-|TRBV11-2|-
CASSLDRSGVEAFF
TGTGCCAGCAGCTTAGATAGGTCAGGGGTTGAAGCTTTCTTT
>TRBJ2-1|-|TRBV7-8|few
CASSLVLAYVSEQFF
TGTGCCAGCAGCTTAGTCCTAGCCTACGTGAGTGAGCAGTTCTTC
>TRBJ1-2|-|TRBV21-1|-
CASSKGGRGDGYTF
TGTGCCAGCAGCAAAGGGGGACGAGGGGACGGCTACACCTTC
>TRBJ1-5|-|TRBV6-6|-
CASSSVGRSNQPQHF
TGTGCCAGCAGTTCGGTAGGGCGTAGCAATCAGCCCCAGCATTTT
>TRBJ2-5|-|TRBV29-1|-
CSARPSVRETQYF
TGCAGCGCCCGACCCTCGGTTCGGGAGACCCAGTACTTC
>TRBJ2-3|TRBD2|TRBV20-1|few
CSARDPSGRNTDTQYF
TGCAGTGCTAGAGACCCTAGCGGGAGAAACACAGATACGCAGTATTTT
>TRBJ1-2|-|TRBV3-1|few
CASSQGRDGYTF
TGTGCCAGCAGCCAAGGACGGGATGGCTACACCTTC
>TRBJ2-7|TRBD2|TRBV2|-
CASRAGLGNNEQYF
TGTGCCAGCAGGGCTGGACTAGGTAACAACGAGCAGTACTTC
>TRBJ2-3|TRBD1|TRBV18|few
CASSPQMGQGSDTQYF
TGTGCCAGCTCACCACAGATGGGACAGGGGTCAGATACGCAGTATTTT
>TRBJ2-3|-|TRBV20-1|few
CSASGADTDTQYF
TGCAGTGCTAGCGGGGCCGACACAGATACGCAGTATTTT
>TRBJ2-3|-|TRBV6-5|-
CASSYQRQSDTQYF
TGTGCCAGCAGTTACCAACGACAGTCAGATACGCAGTATTTT
>TRBJ1-5|-|TRBV28|-
CASSLRVQPQHF
TGTGCCAGCAGCTTAAGAGTTCAGCCCCAGCATTTT
>TRBJ2-7|TRBD1|TRBV5-1|-
CASSLTGENYEQYF
TGCGCCAGCAGCCTGACAGGGGAGAACTACGAGCAGTACTTC
>TRBJ1-4|TRBD1|TRBV6-1|few
CASSDRGTVNEKLFF
TGTGCCAGCAGTGACCGGGGGACAGTCAATGAAAAACTGTTTTTT
>TRBJ2-5|-|TRBV6-1|-
CASSEEGGSYNEQYF
TGTGCCAGCAGTGAAGAGGGGGGCTCCTACAATGAGCAGTACTTC
>TRBJ2-3|-|TRBV9|few
CASAGPPDTQYF
TGTGCCAGCGCGGGCCCCCCAGATACGCAGTATTTT
>TRBJ2-1|TRBD2|TRBV20-1|-
CSAKRASGLNGQFF
TGCAGTGCTAAAAGGGCTAGCGGATTGAATGGGCAGTTCTTC
>TRBJ2-1|-|TRBV20-1|few
CSASPADYSYNEQFF
TGCAGTGCTAGTCCTGCGGATTATTCCTACAATGAGCAGTTCTTC
>TRBJ2-3|-|TRBV9|-
CASSVGLLTDTQYF
TGTGCCAGCAGCGTAGGACTTCTCACAGATACGCAGTATTTT
>TRBJ1-2|-|TRBV12-5|once
CASGLGDSYGYNF
TGTGCTAGTGGCCTCGGCGATAGCTATGGCTACAACTTC
>TRBJ1-5|TRBD1|TRBV6-2/TRBV6-3|few
CASSPPPGQGDQPQHF
TGTGCCAGCAGCCCGCCTCCGGGACAGGGTGACCAGCCCCAGCATTTT
>TRBJ1-1|TRBD1|TRBV24-1|few
CATSDYRGTEAFF
TGTGCCACCAGTGATTACAGGGGCACTGAAGCTTTCTTT
>TRBJ2-3|TRBD2|TRBV4-2|many
CASSPSLAGGSLTDTQYF
TGTGCCAGCAGCCCTTCCCTAGCGGGAGGGTCCCTCACAGATACGCAGTATTTT
>TRBJ2-6|TRBD1|TRBV5-1|-
CASSYSGQGANVLTF
TGCGCCAGCAGCTATTCGGGACAGGGGGCCAACGTCCTGACTTTC
>TRBJ1-6|TRBD1|TRBV7-9|-
CASRRTGGHNSPLHF
TGTGCCAGCAGGAGGACAGGGGGCCATAATTCACCCCTCCACTTT
>TRBJ2-3|-|TRBV21-1|once
CASRTSGSPGPDTQYF
TGTGCCAGCCGGACTAGCGGGAGCCCGGGACCAGATACGCAGTATTTT
>TRBJ2-1|TRBD1|TRBV24-1|few
CATSDPGQGAGNEQFF
TGTGCCACCAGTGACCCCGGACAGGGGGCCGGCAATGAGCAGTTCTTC
>TRBJ2-1|TRBD2|TRBV9|-
CASSGAGGLADEQFF
TGTGCCAGCAGCGGCGCGGGGGGGCTAGCGGACGAGCAGTTCTTC
>TRBJ2-3|TRBD2|TRBV5-4|-
CASSRSGTSIADTQYF
TGTGCCAGCAGCAGGTCCGGGACTAGCATTGCAGATACGCAGTATTTT
>TRBJ2-1|TRBD2|TRBV20-1|few
CSARRGRNLAGGRYNEQFF
TGCAGTGCTAGAAGGGGCCGTAATCTAGCGGGAGGGCGCTACAATGAGCAGTTCTTC